What follows are 22 T cell receptor beta chains derived from one specimen sequenced in a study of blood T cells in healthy people across ages. Next came a second PCR, run for about 6 to 12 cycles, which used a sample-barcoded 5' primer along with a J-beta primer mix. MiXCR, applied by TCRdb to the 5' RACE reads, yields one record per CDR3 protein. The data contain about 1.4 million distinct CDR3 sequences, approximately 59% of them singletons. The material sequenced was blood. These receptors all come from a man aged 18 to 29 in good health.

V usage is TRBV10-1 and J usage is TRBJ2-3; D is perhaps TRBD2 (5 bases). Germline lookup yields CDR1 WNHNN and CDR2 SYGVQD (reference sequence). CDR3 length: 14 residues. V was pared by 6 bases and J by 0 bases, with 10 bases between. CDR3 sequence: CASSKLDSTDTQYF. The CDR3 DNA sequence: TGCGCCAGCAGCAAACTAGACAGCACAGATACGCAGTATTTT.

The chain carries TRBV21-1 and TRBJ1-1. TRBV21-1 is marked as a pseudogene. There are 15 residues in the CDR3. The CDR3 sequence is CASSKDGSPNTEAFF. CDR3 nucleotides: TGTGCCAGCAGCAAAGACGGAAGCCCGAACACTGAAGCTTTCTTT.

This clonotype was picked up a small number of times. The chain is built from TRBV10-1 and TRBJ1-4, with D unclear. The CDR3 sequence is 13 residues long. The V end lost 0 bases, the J end lost 11 bases, and 10 bases lay between the germline ends. Germline V lookup: CDR1 WNHNN, CDR2 SYGVQD (reference sequence). CDR3 nucleotide sequence: TGCGCCAGCAGTGAGTCGATGTCCGTGAAACTGTTTTTT. Its translation: CASSESMSVKLFF.

V gene TRBV7-2 combines with J gene TRBJ2-3, with TRBD2 matching over 9 bases. V dropped 5 bases and J dropped 2; count of bases not matched to a gene: 11. Germline V gives CDR1 SGHTA, CDR2 FQGNSA. The CDR3 runs 17 residues. This CDR3 is CASSPNPLAGNTDTQYF. CDR3 in DNA: TGTGCCAGCAGCCCCAACCCTCTAGCGGGGAACACAGATACGCAGTATTTT.

The chain joins TRBV10-3 to TRBJ2-1; 9 bases are a match to TRBD2. Unmatched junction bases numbered 7, after V lost 10 bases and J lost 9 bases. Germline V gene lookup returns CDR1 ENHRY and CDR2 SYGVKD. The CDR3 is 12 amino acids. The DNA of the CDR3 is TGTGCCACCCTTGGGACTAGCAGTGAGCAGTTCTTC. Residues: CATLGTSSEQFF.

Only a few counts were recorded for this clonotype. The chain is built from TRBV7-9 and TRBJ2-3; D is unclear. The CDR3 covers 14 residues. Germline loops: CDR1 SEHNR, CDR2 FQNEAQ (reference sequence). Deletions cut 3 bases from V and 2 bases from J, with 9 bases between. The DNA for the CDR3 is TGTGCCAGCAGCTTTCCAGAGTACACAGATACGCAGTATTTT. Translating gives CASSFPEYTDTQYF.

The CDR3: CSAETGLHGYEQFF. The CDR3 DNA is TGCAGTGCTGAAACGGGACTCCATGGGTATGAGCAGTTCTTC. The chain is built from TRBV20-1 and TRBJ2-1; D might be TRBD2 (6 bases). The V and J ends lost 5 bases and 8 bases respectively, with 19 bases between them. The CDR3 runs to 14 residues. Per the germline V gene, CDR1 is DFQATT and CDR2 is SNEGSKA (reference sequence).

CDR3 DNA: TGCAGTGCTAGAGAACTAGCGGGGGTTGTGGATACGCAGTATTTT. Translation: CSARELAGVVDTQYF. The J gene is TRBJ2-3, the V gene TRBV20-1; TRBD2 aligns across 11 bases. This CDR3 is 15 amino acids long. V lost 0 bases and J lost 6; bases outside the gene matches: 5. CDR1 and CDR2 from the germline V gene are DFQATT and SNEGSKA (reference sequence).

This clonotype showed up just once. V usage is TRBV15 and J usage is TRBJ2-4; 8 bases agree with TRBD1. The J call may be incorrect, as the DNA end agrees better with TRBJ2-7. The CDR3 covers 14 residues. Germline lookup yields CDR1 LNHNV and CDR2 YYDKDF (reference sequence). The CDR3 spells CATSRGQGKYEQYF. The CDR3, as DNA: TGTGCCACCAGCAGAGGACAGGGGAAGTACGAGCAGTACTTC.

This chain uses TRBV12-3 or TRBV12-4 with TRBJ2-7; TRBD2 might be the D (6 bases). The CDR3 is 13 amino acids. V was shortened by 7 bases and J by 3 bases, with 13 bases between the two germline ends. CDR3 DNA: TGTGCCAGCACCCCGGGACTGCACTACGAGCAGTACTTC. This sequence encodes CASTPGLHYEQYF.

The genes are TRBV13 and TRBJ2-2; 7 bases map to TRBD2. CDR1 and CDR2 (germline): PRHDT, FYEKMQ (reference sequence). This CDR3 spans 15 amino acids. Germline trimming cut 3 bases from V and 5 bases from J; bases unmatched to any gene: 6. The CDR3 DNA reads as TGTGCCAGCAGCTTGACTAGCCCAACTACCGGGGAGCTGTTTTTT. Translation gives CASSLTSPTTGELFF. The entire variable domain, with the rest obtained from reference TRBV13 and TRBJ2-2, is as follows: AAGVIQSPRHLIKEKRETATLKCYPIPRHDTVYWYQQGPGQDPQFLISFYEKMQSDKGSIPDRFSAQQFSDYHSELNMSSLELGDSALYFCASSLTSPTTGELFFGEGSRLTVL.

This clonotype was observed a few times. The chain carries TRBV2 and TRBJ1-2; D is unresolved. V was trimmed by 4 bases and J by 6 bases, leaving 15 bases between them. CDR3 length: 14 residues. The germline V gene encodes CDR1 SNHLY and CDR2 FYNNEI. In DNA, the CDR3 is TGTGCCAGCAGTGGGTCGGCGGGGAGTCATGGCTACACCTTC. This sequence encodes CASSGSAGSHGYTF.

The chain combines TRBV20-1 with TRBJ2-5; 12 bases are a match to TRBD2. J was trimmed by 5 bases and V by 6 bases; bases with no gene match: 7. The CDR3 has 14 amino acids. The V gene's germline CDR1 is DFQATT and CDR2 SNEGSKA (reference sequence). This CDR3 reads CSAHGTSGSETQYF. As DNA, the CDR3 is TGCAGTGCACACGGGACTAGCGGGTCGGAGACCCAGTACTTC.

The V gene is TRBV14, the J gene TRBJ2-3; D is unclear. The V end lost 1 base, the J end lost 2 bases, and 10 bases lay between the germline ends. CDR3 length: 15 residues. Germline-derived CDR1 and CDR2 are SGHDN and FVKESK. This CDR3 is CASSQGYGLTDTQYF. In nucleotides, the CDR3 is TGTGCCAGCAGCCAAGGTTATGGTCTCACAGATACGCAGTATTTT. The complete variable domain, with remaining parts taken from reference TRBV14 and TRBJ2-3, reads EAGVTQFPSHSVIEKGQTVTLRCDPISGHDNLYWYRRVMGKEIKFLLHFVKESKQDESGMPNNRFLAERTGGTYSTLKVQPAELEDSGVYFCASSQGYGLTDTQYFGPGTRLTVL.

The V call is TRBV4-2, the J call TRBJ2-7, with a weak D call TRBD2 (7 bases). The CDR3 spans 18 residues. The ends were cut back, 0 bases at V and 2 bases at J, with 20 bases in the middle. CDR1 and CDR2 (germline): LGHNA, YNFKEQ. CDR3 nucleotides: TGTGCCAGCAGCCAAGATTCCGGCGGGGGCAGCCGCCCCTACGAGCAGTACTTC. This gives the protein CASSQDSGGGSRPYEQYF.

The V gene is TRBV24-1, the J gene TRBJ2-7; tentatively, D is TRBD1 or TRBD2 (6 bases each). Germline CDR1 is KGHDR and CDR2 is SFDVKD. The CDR3 contains 17 residues. V lost 5 bases and J lost 2, with 21 bases in between. In DNA, the CDR3 is TGTGCCACCAGTGGCGGGGAGCACCAGGGGCACCCCTACGAGCAGTACTTC. It yields the protein CATSGGEHQGHPYEQYF.

Details on this clonotype: The DNA is omitted, as the CDR3 cannot be located on it reliably, and the CDR3 follows TCRdb's listing. CDR3 residues: CASSEFLNYGYTFGSGTTGDTQYF. The chain joins TRBV25-1 to TRBJ2-3; the table calls TRBD2, which could not be checked here. The CDR3 spans 24 amino acids, including both terminal residues. Germline-derived CDR1 and CDR2 are MGHDK and SYGVNS.

This chain connects TRBV7-2 to TRBJ2-1, with 10 bases lining up with TRBD2. This CDR3 has 16 residues. The trim removed 3 bases at V and 4 bases at J, leaving 6 bases unmatched. The V gene's germline CDR1 is SGHTA and CDR2 FQGNSA. The CDR3 nucleotides are TGTGCCAGCAGCTTGCCAGGGACTAGCGCGTACAATGAGCAGTTCTTC. Translation: CASSLPGTSAYNEQFF.

This chain connects TRBV27 to TRBJ2-1, with TRBD2 identical over 9 bases. The germline CDR1 and CDR2 sequences are MNHEY and SMNVEV (reference sequence). V lost 7 bases and J lost 8; bases outside the gene matches: 15. CDR3 length: 16 amino acids. DNA of the CDR3: TGTGCCAGCACTACGACGGCGGGAGGGCCGATGGATGAGCAGTTCTTC. This sequence encodes CASTTTAGGPMDEQFF.

DNA for the CDR3: TGTGCCATCAGTGAGACAACAGGGAGGTCGAACTATGGCTACACCTTC. Encoded protein: CAISETTGRSNYGYTF. This chain uses TRBV10-3 with TRBJ1-2, with a weak D call TRBD1 (6 bases). Germline lookup yields CDR1 ENHRY and CDR2 SYGVKD. The CDR3 spans 16 residues. Between the trimmed V and J ends, which lost 2 bases and 2 bases, there was a span of 15 bases.

This clonotype has only one observation. This rearrangement joins TRBV11-2 to TRBJ2-2; 11 nucleotides align to TRBD2. Looked up from germline, CDR1 is SGHAT and CDR2 is FQNNGV. The CDR3 has 16 amino acids. V dropped 8 bases and J dropped 5; count of bases not matched to a gene: 10. The chain's CDR3 is CASVLSGGALTGELFF. CDR3 coding DNA: TGTGCCAGCGTCCTTAGCGGGGGGGCCCTTACCGGGGAGCTGTTTTTT.

This clonotype turned up a few times. The chain is built from TRBV20-1 and TRBJ1-2; D unresolved. V was clipped by 0 bases and J by 8 bases, with 10 bases between them. The CDR3 runs to 12 residues. CDR1 and CDR2 (germline): DFQATT, SNEGSKA (reference sequence). The CDR3 region has the DNA TGCAGTGCTAGAGACAGAGGCTCCGGCTACACCTTC. Translated, it gives CSARDRGSGYTF.